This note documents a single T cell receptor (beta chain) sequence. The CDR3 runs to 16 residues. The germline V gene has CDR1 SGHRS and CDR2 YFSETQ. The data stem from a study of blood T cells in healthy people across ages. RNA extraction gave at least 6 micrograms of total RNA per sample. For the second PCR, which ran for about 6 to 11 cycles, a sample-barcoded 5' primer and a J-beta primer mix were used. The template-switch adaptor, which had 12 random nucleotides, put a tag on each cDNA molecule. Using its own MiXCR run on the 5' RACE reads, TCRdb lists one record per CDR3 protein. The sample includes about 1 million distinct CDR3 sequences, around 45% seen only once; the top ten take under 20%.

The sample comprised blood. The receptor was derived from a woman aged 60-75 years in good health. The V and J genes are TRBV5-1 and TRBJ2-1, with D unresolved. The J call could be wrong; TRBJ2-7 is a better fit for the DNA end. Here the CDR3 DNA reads TGCGCCAGCAGCCCGGGCCCTAGTCGCTCCTACAATGAGCAGTACTTC. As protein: CASSPGPSRSYNEQYF.